One and the same sample provided the 2 T cell receptor beta chains below, sequenced in a study of blood T cell repertoires in COVID-19. The assay was immunoSEQ multiplex PCR, and TCRdb's table has in-frame clones only and misses some. Here the sample spans about 90,000 clones, 75% to 95% being singletons. Input material: peripheral blood. The receptors stem from a human donor with active COVID-19. The donor label of this sample is uncertain.

The V gene is TRBV6-2 or TRBV6-3, the J gene TRBJ2-1; possibly TRBD2 for D (7 bases). Germline V gene data show CDR1 as MNHEY and CDR2 as SVGEGT. The germline V and J ends were trimmed by 0 bases and 5 bases, with 11 bases remaining between them. This CDR3 has 15 amino acids. In DNA form, the CDR3 reads TGTGCCAGCAGTTACTCGTGGGGGGGCCACAATGAGCAGTTCTTC. Protein: CASSYSWGGHNEQFF.

V usage is TRBV5-4 and J usage is TRBJ2-3; D may be TRBD2 (6 bases). Germline lookup yields CDR1 SGHNT and CDR2 YYREEE (reference sequence). CDR3 length: 16 residues. Trimming left V 5 bases short and J 5 bases short, with 21 bases between. The DNA of the CDR3 is TGTGCCAGCAGAAAGACCCCGGGACTCCAAGAAGATACGCAGTATTTT. This codes for CASRKTPGLQEDTQYF. The full variable domain, rest sourced from reference TRBV5-4 and TRBJ2-3, is ETGVTQSPTHLIKTRGQQVTLRCSSQSGHNTVSWYQQALGQGPQFIFQYYREEENGRGNFPPRFSGLQFPNYSSELNVNALELDDSALYLCASRKTPGLQEDTQYFGPGTRLTVL.